Sequencing of this T cell receptor beta chain was carried out in a study of control samples from healthy donors and cancer patients. Assay: immunoSEQ multiplex PCR; the TCRdb copy retains only in-frame clones and omits some. The sample lists about 120,000 clones, about 88% occurring once. Trimming removed 7 bases at V and 3 bases at J, with 19 bases between. The CDR3 runs 16 residues. CDR1 MGHDK and CDR2 SYGVNS come from the germline V gene. This chain uses TRBV25-1 with TRBJ2-1, with D tentatively TRBD1 or TRBD2 (5 bases each). Sequencing was carried out using blood. This TCR was recovered from a woman in her 70s in good health. In nucleotides, the CDR3 is TGTGCCAGCACCAACTTAGGGCAGGGAGTCTACAATGAGCAGTTCTTC. Its translation is CASTNLGQGVYNEQFF.